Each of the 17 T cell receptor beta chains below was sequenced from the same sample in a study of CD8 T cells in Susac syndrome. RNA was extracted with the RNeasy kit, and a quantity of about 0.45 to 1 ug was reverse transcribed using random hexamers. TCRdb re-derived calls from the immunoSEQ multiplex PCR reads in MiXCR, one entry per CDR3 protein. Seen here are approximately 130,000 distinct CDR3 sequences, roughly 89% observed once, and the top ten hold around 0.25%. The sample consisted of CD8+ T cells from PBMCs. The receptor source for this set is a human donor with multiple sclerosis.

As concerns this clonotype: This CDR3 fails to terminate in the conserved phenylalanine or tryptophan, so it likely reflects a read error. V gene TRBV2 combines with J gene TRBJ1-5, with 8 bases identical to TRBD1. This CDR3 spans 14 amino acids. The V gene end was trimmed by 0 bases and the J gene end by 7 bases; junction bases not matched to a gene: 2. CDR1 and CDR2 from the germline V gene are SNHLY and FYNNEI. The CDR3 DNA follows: TGTGCCAGCAGTGAAGCGACAGGGGACCAGCCCCAGCATTAT. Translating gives CASSEATGDQPQHY.

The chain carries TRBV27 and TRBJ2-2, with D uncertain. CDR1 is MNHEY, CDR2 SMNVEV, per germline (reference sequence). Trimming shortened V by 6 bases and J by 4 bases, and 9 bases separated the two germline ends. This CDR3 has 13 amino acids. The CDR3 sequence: CASSLQLTGELFF. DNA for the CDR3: TGTGCCAGCAGCCTACAGCTCACCGGGGAGCTGTTTTTT.

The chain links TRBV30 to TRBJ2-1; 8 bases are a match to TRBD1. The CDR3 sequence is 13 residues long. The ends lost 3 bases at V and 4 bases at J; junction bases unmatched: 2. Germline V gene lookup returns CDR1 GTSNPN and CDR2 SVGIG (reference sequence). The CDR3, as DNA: TGTGCCTGGAGGGACAGGGTTTACAATGAGCAGTTCTTC. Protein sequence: CAWRDRVYNEQFF.

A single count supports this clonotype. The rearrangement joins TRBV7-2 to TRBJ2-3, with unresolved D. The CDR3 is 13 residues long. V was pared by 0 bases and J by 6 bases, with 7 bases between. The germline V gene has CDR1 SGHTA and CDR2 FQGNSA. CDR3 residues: CASSLAPGDTQYF. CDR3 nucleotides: TGTGCCAGCAGCTTAGCGCCAGGTGATACGCAGTATTTT.

In nucleotides, the CDR3 is TGTGCCAGCAGTTGGAGTGGTACCGTCAATGAGCAGTTCTTC. Translated: CASSWSGTVNEQFF. The chain uses TRBV27 and TRBJ2-1; D is uncertain. The CDR3 loop spans 14 amino acids. Germline CDR1 is MNHEY and CDR2 is SMNVEV (reference sequence). Trimming took off 4 bases at V and 6 bases at J, with 13 bases between the two ends.

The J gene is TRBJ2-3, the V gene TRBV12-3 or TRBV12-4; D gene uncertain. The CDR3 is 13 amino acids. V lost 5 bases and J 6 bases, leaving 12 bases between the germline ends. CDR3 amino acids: CASSPGRTDTQYF. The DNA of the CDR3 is TGTGCCAGCAGTCCCGGACGGACGGATACGCAGTATTTT.

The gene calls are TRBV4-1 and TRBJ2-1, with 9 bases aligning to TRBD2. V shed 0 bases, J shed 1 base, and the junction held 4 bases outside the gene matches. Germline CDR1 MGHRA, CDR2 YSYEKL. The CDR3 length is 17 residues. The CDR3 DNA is TGCGCCAGCAGCCAAGATGGCGGGAGGGGGTCCTACAATGAGCAGTTCTTC. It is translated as CASSQDGGRGSYNEQFF.

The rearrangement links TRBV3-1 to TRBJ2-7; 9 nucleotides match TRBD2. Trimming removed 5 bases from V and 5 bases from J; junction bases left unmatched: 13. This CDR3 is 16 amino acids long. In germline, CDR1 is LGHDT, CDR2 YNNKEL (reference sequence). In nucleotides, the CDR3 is TGTGCCAGCAGCTATTATGGGGTAGCGGGAGAACACGAGCAGTACTTC. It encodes CASSYYGVAGEHEQYF.

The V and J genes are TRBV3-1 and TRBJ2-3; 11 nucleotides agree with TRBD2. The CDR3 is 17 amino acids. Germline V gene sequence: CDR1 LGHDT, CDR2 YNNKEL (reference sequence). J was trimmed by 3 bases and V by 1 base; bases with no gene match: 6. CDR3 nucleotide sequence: TGTGCCAGCAGCCAAGTAGCGGGAGGGATGAGGACAGATACGCAGTATTTT. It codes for CASSQVAGGMRTDTQYF.

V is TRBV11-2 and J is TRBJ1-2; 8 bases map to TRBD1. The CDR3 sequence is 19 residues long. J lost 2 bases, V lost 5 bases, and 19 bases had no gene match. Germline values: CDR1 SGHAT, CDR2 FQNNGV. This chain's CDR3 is CASSPWVVDREKSNYGYTF. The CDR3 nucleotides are TGTGCCAGCAGCCCCTGGGTGGTGGACAGGGAGAAATCAAACTATGGCTACACCTTC.

CDR3 bases: TGCGCCAGCAGCCCCGTCGGACAGGCTAACTATGGCTACACCTTC. It is translated as CASSPVGQANYGYTF. The rearrangement links TRBV4-1 to TRBJ1-2, with TRBD1 matching over 7 bases. The CDR3 has 15 residues. From germline, CDR1 is MGHRA and CDR2 YSYEKL. The junction had 5 bases not matched to a gene; V was cut back by 4 bases and J by 0 bases.

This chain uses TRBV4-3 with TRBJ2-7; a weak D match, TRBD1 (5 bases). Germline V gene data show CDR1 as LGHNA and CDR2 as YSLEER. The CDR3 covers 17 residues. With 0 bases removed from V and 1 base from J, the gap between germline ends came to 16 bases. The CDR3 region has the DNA TGCGCCAGCAGCCAAGATATAGGGGATCTCGGTTCCTACGAGCAGTACTTC. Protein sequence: CASSQDIGDLGSYEQYF.

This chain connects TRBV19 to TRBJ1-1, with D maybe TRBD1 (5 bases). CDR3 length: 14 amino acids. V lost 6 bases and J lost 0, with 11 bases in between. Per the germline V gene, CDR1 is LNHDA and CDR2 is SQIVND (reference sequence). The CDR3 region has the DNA TGTGCCAGTAGAGACCAGGGCCTGAACACTGAAGCTTTCTTT. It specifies CASRDQGLNTEAFF.

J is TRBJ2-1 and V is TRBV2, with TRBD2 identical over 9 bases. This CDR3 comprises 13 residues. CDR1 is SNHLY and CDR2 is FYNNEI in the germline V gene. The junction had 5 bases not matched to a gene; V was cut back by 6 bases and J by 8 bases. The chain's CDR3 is CASRLAGRDEQFF. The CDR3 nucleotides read TGTGCCAGCAGACTAGCGGGTCGTGATGAGCAGTTCTTC.

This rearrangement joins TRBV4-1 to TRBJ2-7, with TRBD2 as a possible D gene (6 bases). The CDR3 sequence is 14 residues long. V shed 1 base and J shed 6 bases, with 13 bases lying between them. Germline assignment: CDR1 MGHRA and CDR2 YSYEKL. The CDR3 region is CASSQVQSGLEQYF. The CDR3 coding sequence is TGCGCCAGCAGCCAAGTGCAGTCGGGACTCGAGCAGTACTTC.

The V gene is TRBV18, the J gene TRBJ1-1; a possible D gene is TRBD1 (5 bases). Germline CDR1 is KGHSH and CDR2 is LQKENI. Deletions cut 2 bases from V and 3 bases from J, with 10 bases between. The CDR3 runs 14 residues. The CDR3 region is CASSPRSRDTEAFF. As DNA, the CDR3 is TGTGCCAGCTCACCAAGGAGCAGGGACACTGAAGCTTTCTTT.

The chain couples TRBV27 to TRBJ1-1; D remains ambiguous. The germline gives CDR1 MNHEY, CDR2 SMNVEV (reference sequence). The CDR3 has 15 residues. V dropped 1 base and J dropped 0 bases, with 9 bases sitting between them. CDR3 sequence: CASSLYLGLNTEAFF. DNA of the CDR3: TGTGCCAGCAGTTTATATCTGGGGTTGAACACTGAAGCTTTCTTT.